This entry is about one T cell receptor (beta chain). What it recognizes is unknown. This sample was taken from a study of cytomegalovirus exposure and HLA in healthy donors. Broader study findings: Researchers reported from a later analysis that most CMV-associated TCR beta chains appeared HLA-restricted. HLA allele associations emerged for around 15,000 TCR beta sequences in a later analysis, at 0.05 false discovery rate.

The PCR had 60 Vbeta and 13 Jbeta primers. Profiling relied on immunoSEQ multiplex PCR, and the TCRdb table lists in-frame clones only, not all of them. The table records approximately 130,000 clones, roughly three quarters of them present only once. The CDR3 is 15 amino acids. Germline V lookup: CDR1 KGHSH, CDR2 LQKENI. Trimming shortened V by 3 bases and J by 8 bases, and 16 bases separated the two germline ends. This clonotype was sampled from a young man in good health and CMV-seronegative. The J gene is TRBJ1-4, the V gene TRBV18, with D possibly being TRBD1 (6 bases). The sequencing sample was made of PBMCs. The CDR3 bases are TGTGCCAGCTCACCCCCCGGGACACCCAACGAAAAACTGTTTTTT. Translated: CASSPPGTPNEKLFF.